The rows below give T cell receptor beta chains drawn from one sample of a study of neurological immune-mediated disorders. Each CDR3 protein gets one entry after TCRdb re-called the 5' RACE reads with MiXCR. Of fewer than 85,000 distinct CDR3 sequences listed, 3.9% are singletons. The sample consisted of PBMCs. These TCRs come from a man aged 25 to 40 with multiple sclerosis. Both conserved end residues are part of each CDR3. D genes are given only for firm matches. Clone size is given for some rows only: seen once, a few or many times, or a class if the clone is expanded.

TRBV7-6,TRBJ2-1,14,many,TRBD2,TGTGCCAGCATCCCCCTCGGCGGGGGGGACGAGCAGTTCTTC,CASIPLGGGDEQFF
TRBV5-5,TRBJ1-2,18,many,.,TGTGCCAGCAGACAAACCGGCGGGGGATCGGCTATCGGATATGGCTACACCTTC,CASRQTGGGSAIGYGYTF
TRBV7-2,TRBJ2-3,16,many,TRBD2,TGTGCCAGCAGCTTAGTTGGGACTAGCGCAACAGATACGCAGTATTTT,CASSLVGTSATDTQYF
TRBV11-2,TRBJ2-5,16,many,.,TGTGCCAGCAGCTCCTTACCGAGGGCCGAACAAGAGACCCAGTACTTC,CASSSLPRAEQETQYF
TRBV12-3/TRBV12-4,TRBJ1-2,13,many,.,TGTGCCAGCAGTTTACCGGGTAGGGACGGCTACACCTTC,CASSLPGRDGYTF
TRBV4-1,TRBJ2-5,13,many,.,TGCGCCAGCAGCCTGACTGAGGCGGAGACCCAGTACTTC,CASSLTEAETQYF
TRBV5-1,TRBJ1-2,13,many,.,TGCGCCAGCAGCTCGGACAGTTTCTATGGCTACACCTTC,CASSSDSFYGYTF
TRBV6-5,TRBJ2-3,13,many,.,TGTGCCAGCAGGGTAGGGGGTGCCGGCACGCAGTATTTT,CASRVGGAGTQYF
TRBV12-3/TRBV12-4,TRBJ1-5,13,.,.,TGTGCCAGCAGTTTAGGCGAGGCAGGACCCCAGAATTTT,CASSLGEAGPQNF
TRBV20-1,TRBJ2-7,11,many,.,TGCAGTGCTTGGACGGGCTACGAGCAGTACTTC,CSAWTGYEQYF
TRBV6-5,TRBJ1-1,13,many,.,TGTGCCAGCAGTGACATGCGAGGCGCTGAAGCTTTCTTT,CASSDMRGAEAFF
TRBV6-1,TRBJ2-5,17,many,TRBD2,TGTGCCAGCAGTGAAGCGCCGGGACTAGCGGGGGGAGAGACCCAGTACTTC,CASSEAPGLAGGETQYF
TRBV5-1,TRBJ2-1,13,many,.,TGCGCCAGCAGCTTGGGCTGGCTTAATGAGCAGTTCTTC,CASSLGWLNEQFF
TRBV20-1,TRBJ2-3,15,many,TRBD2,TGCAGTGCTAGCAGTCTAGCGGGGGGCACAGATACGCAGTATTTT,CSASSLAGGTDTQYF
TRBV5-5,TRBJ1-1,12,many,.,TGTGCCAGCAGCTTGTCTGGGACTGAAGCTTTCTTT,CASSLSGTEAFF
TRBV20-1,TRBJ2-2,15,many,TRBD1,TGCAGTGCTAGGAGGGGGACAGGCAACACCGGGGAGCTGTTTTTT,CSARRGTGNTGELFF
TRBV5-1,TRBJ2-1,14,many,TRBD2,TGCGCCAGCAGCTTTACGGGGGGTCACAATGAGCAGTTCTTC,CASSFTGGHNEQFF
TRBV7-9,TRBJ2-3,17,few,TRBD2,TGTGCCAGCACCCATTCGACTAGCGGGACAACCACAGATACGCAGTATTTT,CASTHSTSGTTTDTQYF